The following is a T cell receptor beta chain sequence with its context. Losses at the gene ends were 0 bases for V and 4 bases for J; bases not matched to a gene: 14. Germline V gene lookup returns CDR1 PRHDT and CDR2 FYEKMQ (reference sequence). The CDR3 loop spans 18 amino acids. The sample is drawn from a study of blood T cell repertoires in COVID-19. Overall study context: The study drew acute and convalescent COVID-19 samples from the United States, Italy and Spain. Sample material is recorded as cDNA or gDNA derived from T cells, B-cell-depleted T cells, or PBMCs.

Per the original methods: Amplification from reference gene primers served as the basis for estimated nucleated cell counts. Generated by immunoSEQ multiplex PCR, the TCRdb table keeps only in-frame clones and is missing some. D and trimming come from the DNA, and the V and J calls and clone size come from that table. In the table there are 170,000 or so clones, more than 70% of which are singletons. The receptor was derived from a man younger than 35 with active or convalescent COVID-19. Sequenced material: peripheral blood. The chain uses TRBV13 and TRBJ1-2; 7 nucleotides agree with TRBD1. The DNA of the CDR3 is TGTGCCAGCAGCTTAGGGAGGCCCCAACAGGGGACGGGCTATGGCTACACCTTC. It yields the protein CASSLGRPQQGTGYGYTF.